The sequence of this T cell receptor beta chain was determined in a study of response to subunit inactivated influenza vaccine. Study-wide results and limits: The authors suggested that every seasonal influenza vaccination recruits few new T cells.

MiXCR, applied by TCRdb to the RT-PCR reads, yields one record per CDR3 protein. This sample yields under 800,000 distinct CDR3 sequences, of which around 14% are seen a single time; around 7% belongs to the top ten. This clonotype was detected a few times. The antigen remains unidentified. In germline, CDR1 is MGHRA, CDR2 YSYEKL. Trimming left V 3 bases short and J 5 bases short, with 13 bases between. The CDR3 totals 15 residues. The receptor comes from a man aged 45-60 years who received an inactivated influenza vaccine. The sample consisted of PBMCs from blood, taken 14 to 15 days before vaccination. The J gene is TRBJ2-2, the V gene TRBV4-1; tentatively, D is TRBD2 (6 bases). CDR3 sequence (DNA): TGCGCCAGCAGCCAGGAGGGGCTCCGGACCGGGGAGCTGTTTTTT. This sequence encodes CASSQEGLRTGELFF.